The T cell receptor (beta chain) under discussion was sequenced for a study of T cells in Graves' hyperthyroidism and ophthalmopathy. Whole-study findings and limits: Before onset, by a median of around 6.1 months, the model predicted ophthalmopathy.

Comment on this clonotype: The antigen is not known.

V shed 1 base and J shed 0 bases, with 18 bases lying between them. The germline V gene has CDR1 SGHDN and CDR2 FVKESK. CDR3 size: 18 residues. Amplification yielded TCR beta CDR3 regions, with RNA transcripts as the source. Primed by the HTBI set, a first-round RT-PCR was run on the TCR CDR3. TCRdb independently ran MiXCR on the multiplex PCR reads; one entry per CDR3 protein. The sample carries hundreds of thousands of distinct CDR3 sequences, over 35% recorded once. Specimen: blood. The sequence was obtained from a woman aged 40 to 55 with Graves' hyperthyroidism. The chain has TRBV14 and TRBJ2-5, with D possibly being TRBD1 (5 bases). The CDR3 DNA is TGTGCCAGCAGCCAAGGAAAAGGGGCCATCCGGTACCAAGAGACCCAGTACTTC. Its protein is CASSQGKGAIRYQETQYF.